Below are 20 T cell receptor beta chains sequenced from a single sample in a study of shared clonotypes between healthy human individuals. Data came from immunoSEQ multiplex PCR; TCRdb stores just in-frame clones and leaves some out. The data show roughly 330,000 clones, around two thirds seen once. Sequencing input: memory CD4+ T cells sorted from blood. Subset noted: CD45RA-negative fraction. The origin of the receptors is a man younger than 40 in good health.

At least ten counts were recorded for this clone. The chain employs TRBV2 and TRBJ1-1; a weak D match, TRBD1 (5 bases). CDR1 SNHLY and CDR2 FYNNEI come from the germline V gene. The CDR3 extends over 13 amino acids. V lost 7 bases to trimming and J lost 2 bases, with 11 bases between them. This CDR3 reads CASKPDRNTEAFF. DNA for the CDR3: TGTGCCAGCAAACCCGACAGAAACACTGAAGCTTTCTTT.

This clone was picked up a small number of times. This chain uses TRBV23-1 with TRBJ2-4, with 8 bases aligning to TRBD2. TRBV23-1 is labeled an ORF, and its function is uncertain. With V trimmed by 0 bases and J by 1 base, 2 bases remained unmatched. The CDR3 spans 16 residues. The CDR3 here is CASSQSREGAKNIQYF. In DNA, the CDR3 is TGCGCCAGCAGTCAATCCCGGGAGGGGGCCAAAAACATTCAGTACTTC.

This clone has just a few counts. The chain is built from TRBV7-8 and TRBJ1-1; 7 bases agree with TRBD1. CDR1 and CDR2 from the germline V gene are SGHVS and FQNEAQ. J was trimmed by 3 bases and V by 4 bases; bases with no gene match: 2. This CDR3 region has 13 residues. The DNA of the CDR3 is TGTGCCAGCAGCTCGACAGGGCACACTGAAGCTTTCTTT. Protein sequence: CASSSTGHTEAFF.

The V gene is TRBV7-8, the J gene TRBJ2-7, with D maybe TRBD1 (6 bases). The germline V gene has CDR1 SGHVS and CDR2 FQNEAQ. V was pared by 8 bases and J by 5 bases, with 19 bases between. The CDR3 consists of 14 residues. The CDR3 region is CASLGATHAHEQYF. The DNA of the CDR3 is TGTGCCAGCCTGGGGGCTACCCATGCTCACGAGCAGTACTTC.

This clone was detected only once. The gene calls are TRBV11-3 and TRBJ1-3; D gene ambiguous. This CDR3 comprises 13 residues. Germline V lookup: CDR1 SGHNT, CDR2 YENEEA. V lost 3 bases to trimming and J lost 2 bases, with 5 bases between them. CDR3 nucleotides: TGTGCCAGCAGCTTGGAAGCTGGAAACACCATATATTTT. Its protein is CASSLEAGNTIYF.

V and J are TRBV11-1 and TRBJ1-4, with TRBD1 as a possible D gene (6 bases). The germline V and J ends were trimmed by 5 bases and 1 base, with 11 bases remaining between them. The CDR3 spans 15 residues. Per the germline V gene, CDR1 is SGHAT and CDR2 is FQDESV (reference sequence). In DNA form, the CDR3 reads TGTGCCAGCAGCAGAGACAGGAGAACTAATGAAAAACTGTTTTTT. The encoded protein is CASSRDRRTNEKLFF.

The V and J genes are TRBV10-2 and TRBJ2-1, with D uncertain. The germline gives CDR1 WSHSY, CDR2 SAAADI. The V end lost 6 bases, the J end lost 7 bases, and 13 bases lay between the germline ends. The CDR3 is made up of 13 amino acids. As DNA, the CDR3 is TGCGCCAGCAGCGCCGTCCCTAGGAATGAGCAGTTCTTC. Amino acids: CASSAVPRNEQFF.

The chain employs TRBV12-2 and TRBJ2-5. TRBV12-2 is designated a pseudogene. The CDR3 loop spans 18 amino acids. The CDR3 nucleotides read TGTGCAAGTCGCCCGGGGCTGAGTTTGGGGACGGTTGGGGAGACCCAGTACTTC. It specifies CASRPGLSLGTVGETQYF.

This clone appeared many times. The V and J genes are TRBV5-4 and TRBJ2-1, with D perhaps assigned TRBD1 or TRBD2 (5 bases each). The germline V and J ends were trimmed by 9 bases and 0 bases, with 16 bases remaining between them. Per germline, CDR1 SGHNT and CDR2 YYREEE (reference sequence). This CDR3 region has 15 residues. Here the CDR3 reads CATERDPDSYNEQFF. The DNA of the CDR3 is TGTGCCACCGAGAGGGACCCTGACTCCTACAATGAGCAGTTCTTC.

V and J are TRBV7-8 and TRBJ2-6, with 11 nucleotides matching TRBD1. V shed 5 bases, J shed 4 bases, and the junction held 10 bases outside the gene matches. The CDR3 totals 18 residues. Germline V gives CDR1 SGHVS, CDR2 FQNEAQ. The chain's CDR3 is CASSKGQGATAGANVLTF. CDR3 coding DNA: TGTGCCAGCAGCAAAGGACAGGGGGCAACGGCCGGGGCCAACGTCCTGACTTTC.

In this sample, this clone turned up once. The V and J genes are TRBV5-4 and TRBJ2-5, with 8 bases aligning to TRBD1. V was pared by 3 bases and J by 3 bases, with 7 bases of the junction left unmatched. Germline assignment: CDR1 SGHNT and CDR2 YYREEE (reference sequence). This CDR3 has 15 residues. CDR3 sequence: CASSSHQGAKETQYF. The CDR3 coding sequence is TGTGCCAGCAGCTCACACCAGGGGGCGAAAGAGACCCAGTACTTC.

The chain joins TRBV19 to TRBJ1-1; possible D gene TRBD1, 5 bases. Germline V gives CDR1 LNHDA, CDR2 SQIVND (reference sequence). The V and J ends lost 1 base and 0 bases respectively, with 12 bases between them. The CDR3 consists of 16 residues. The CDR3 protein is CASSIGEGRVNTEAFF. CDR3 sequence (DNA): TGTGCCAGTAGTATAGGGGAGGGGAGGGTGAACACTGAAGCTTTCTTT.

The CDR3 sequence: CSAYTGSQAFF. DNA of the CDR3: TGCAGTGCTTATACAGGGAGTCAAGCTTTCTTT. The chain is built from TRBV20-1 and TRBJ1-1, with D possibly TRBD1 on 6 matching bases. V was trimmed by 5 bases and J by 9 bases, leaving 13 bases between them. From germline, CDR1 is DFQATT and CDR2 SNEGSKA (reference sequence). This CDR3 is built from 11 residues.

This clone has more than one count but fewer than ten. The CDR3 DNA reads TGCGCCAGCAGCCAAGAGATTAGCGGGAGGGGAGATACGCAGTATTTT. Encoded protein: CASSQEISGRGDTQYF. The chain uses TRBV4-3 and TRBJ2-3; 11 bases match TRBD2. The junction had 4 bases not matched to a gene; V was cut back by 0 bases and J by 5 bases. The germline V gene has CDR1 LGHNA and CDR2 YSLEER. The length of the CDR3 is 16 residues.

This clone has more than one count but fewer than ten. The chain employs TRBV19 and TRBJ2-3; D call uncertain. The germline CDR1 and CDR2 sequences are LNHDA and SQIVND (reference sequence). The CDR3 spans 12 residues. The V end lost 3 bases, the J end lost 4 bases, and 5 bases lay between the germline ends. The CDR3 is CASSIPPDTQYF. The CDR3 region has the DNA TGTGCCAGTAGTATTCCCCCAGATACGCAGTATTTT.

This chain connects TRBV7-2 to TRBJ2-7; a weak D match, TRBD2 (5 bases). The germline CDR1 and CDR2 sequences are SGHTA and FQGNSA. This CDR3 contains 13 residues. V dropped 5 bases and J dropped 5 bases, with 13 bases sitting between them. The CDR3 loop reads CASSRTFSDEQYF. CDR3 in DNA: TGTGCCAGCAGCCGTACCTTTAGCGACGAGCAGTACTTC.

In its sample, this clone was seen once. The chain has TRBV29-1 and TRBJ2-7, with TRBD1 matching over 9 bases. Germline values: CDR1 SQVTM, CDR2 ANQGSEA. Losses at the gene ends were 6 bases for V and 7 bases for J; bases not matched to a gene: 19. This CDR3 is 16 amino acids long. CDR3 DNA sequence: TGCAGCGTCCCGGGACAGGGTAACCATCCTGCGGAGGAGCAGTACTTC. Translation: CSVPGQGNHPAEEQYF.

This clone showed up many times. The rearrangement links TRBV15 to TRBJ1-5, with D possibly TRBD1 on 6 matching bases. Trimming pared 5 bases from V and 5 bases from J, leaving 10 bases between. This CDR3 has 13 amino acids. CDR1 and CDR2 (germline): LNHNV, YYDKDF (reference sequence). The CDR3 loop reads CATSWTVYQPQHF. CDR3 bases: TGTGCCACCAGCTGGACAGTTTATCAGCCCCAGCATTTT.

This clone was detected many times. The chain is built from TRBV6-1 and TRBJ2-3; 9 nucleotides agree with TRBD1. The CDR3 has 14 amino acids. The germline CDR1 and CDR2 sequences are MNHNS and SASEGT. The V segment lost 6 bases and the J segment 6 bases; nucleotides outside the gene matches: 7. For the CDR3, the DNA is TGTGCCAGCAGCCGGGACAGGGACGCGGATACGCAGTATTTT. This gives the protein CASSRDRDADTQYF.

The chain has TRBV5-5 and TRBJ1-1; a weak D match, TRBD1 (5 bases). With 4 bases removed from V and 5 bases from J, the gap between germline ends came to 24 bases. The V gene's germline CDR1 is SGHKS and CDR2 YYEKEE (reference sequence). The CDR3 extends over 17 amino acids. The CDR3 coding sequence is TGTGCCAGCAGCCACCGTTTGGGGCGCCGGAGGATGACTGAAGCTTTCTTT. Residues: CASSHRLGRRRMTEAFF.